The 22 T cell receptor beta chains in this list originate from one sample, sequenced in a study of technical replicates of blood from four donors. Sequencing used immunoSEQ multiplex PCR; TCRdb keeps in-frame clones, though not all of them. The data hold tens of thousands of clones, with 80% to 95% observed a single time. Sequencing used PBMCs. The receptor source for this set is a human donor in good health. Some clones in this sample may be carry-over from other donors' samples.

This chain links TRBV7-9 with TRBJ2-7, with D perhaps TRBD1 (6 bases). The CDR3 has 13 amino acids. Trimming cost V 7 bases and J 2 bases, with 12 bases left between them. Germline-derived CDR1 and CDR2 are SEHNR and FQNEAQ (reference sequence). The chain's CDR3 is CASMSDRPYEQYF. The DNA of the CDR3 is TGTGCCAGCATGTCAGACAGGCCCTACGAGCAGTACTTC.

The sample holds one count of this clone. This chain uses TRBV19 with TRBJ2-5; TRBD1 aligns across 7 bases. Per germline, CDR1 LNHDA and CDR2 SQIVND (reference sequence). The CDR3 totals 16 residues. Unmatched junction bases numbered 7, after V lost 1 base and J lost 2 bases. Here the CDR3 DNA reads TGTGCCAGTAGTATAGGAGGAGCAGGGGGTCAAGAGACCCAGTACTTC. Translation gives CASSIGGAGGQETQYF.

The V gene is TRBV29-1, the J gene TRBJ2-6; 12 bases line up with TRBD1. From germline, CDR1 is SQVTM and CDR2 ANQGSEA. J gave up 2 bases and V 7 bases, and 9 bases lay outside the gene matches. The CDR3 consists of 17 residues. In DNA, the CDR3 is TGCAGCGCTGACACCGGGACAGGGGGCCCTGGGGCCAACGTCCTGACTTTC. Its protein is CSADTGTGGPGANVLTF.

This clone was found once. The chain employs TRBV2 and TRBJ2-1; D is perhaps TRBD1 (8 bases). V shed 7 bases and J shed 6 bases, with 19 bases lying between them. CDR1 is SNHLY and CDR2 is FYNNEI in the germline V gene. The CDR3 consists of 15 residues. The CDR3 nucleotides read TGTGCCAGCAACGTTAAGGGGGGGACAGGCAATGAGCAGTTCTTC. It encodes CASNVKGGTGNEQFF.

This clone occurred a few times. This chain connects TRBV7-9 to TRBJ1-2; D remains unclear. The germline CDR1 and CDR2 sequences are SEHNR and FQNEAQ (reference sequence). The length of the CDR3 is 13 residues. V lost 1 base and J lost 1, with 4 bases in between. The CDR3 DNA sequence: TGTGCCAGCAGCTTAGGACTTAACTATGGCTACACCTTC. Amino acid sequence: CASSLGLNYGYTF.

This clone turned up a few times. V and J are TRBV19 and TRBJ2-1; 11 nucleotides agree with TRBD1. Germline V gene data show CDR1 as LNHDA and CDR2 as SQIVND (reference sequence). J gave up 7 bases and V 4 bases, and 9 bases lay outside the gene matches. CDR3 length: 16 amino acids. The CDR3 nucleotides read TGTGCCAGTAGTAGCGACCGGGACAGGGGGTCGAATGAGCAGTTCTTC. This gives the protein CASSSDRDRGSNEQFF.

This chain uses TRBV29-1 with TRBJ2-7; 7 nucleotides agree with TRBD1. Germline V lookup: CDR1 SQVTM, CDR2 ANQGSEA. After removal of 4 bases from V and 3 bases from J, the junction contained 3 bases not matched to a gene. CDR3 length: 12 residues. CDR3 nucleotides: TGCAGCGTTGGACAGGGAATCTACGAGCAGTACTTC. Protein: CSVGQGIYEQYF.

The chain uses TRBV7-8 and TRBJ1-3, with 9 bases matching TRBD1. The CDR3 extends over 14 amino acids. CDR1 is SGHVS, CDR2 FQNEAQ, per germline. Losses at the gene ends were 6 bases for V and 4 bases for J; bases not matched to a gene: 4. The CDR3 region has the DNA TGTGCCAGCAGGACCGGGACAGGGGGAAACACCATATATTTT. This translates into CASRTGTGGNTIYF.

The chain carries TRBV5-4 and TRBJ2-2; 7 bases line up with TRBD1. V lost 2 bases, J lost 4 bases, and 5 bases stayed unmatched. From germline, CDR1 is SGHNT and CDR2 YYREEE (reference sequence). This CDR3 comprises 15 residues. The CDR3 sequence: CASSLYRGGTGELFF. The CDR3 nucleotides are TGTGCCAGCAGCTTATACAGGGGTGGCACCGGGGAGCTGTTTTTT.

This rearrangement joins TRBV19 to TRBJ2-2, with 9 bases aligning to TRBD2. CDR1 and CDR2 from the germline V gene are LNHDA and SQIVND (reference sequence). Trimming at V came to 1 base and at J to 1 base, leaving 4 bases not matched to a gene. CDR3 length equals 17 residues. CDR3 nucleotide sequence: TGTGCCAGTAGTATAGCTCGCGGGGGGGAGAACACCGGGGAGCTGTTTTTT. It is translated as CASSIARGGENTGELFF.

The rearrangement links TRBV4-1 to TRBJ1-4; D ambiguous. Germline V gene lookup returns CDR1 MGHRA and CDR2 YSYEKL. This CDR3 has 15 residues. The ends were cut back, 0 bases at V and 6 bases at J, with 11 bases in the middle. CDR3 DNA sequence: TGCGCCAGCAGCCAAGAGACTGGGGAGGATGAAAAACTGTTTTTT. Encoded protein: CASSQETGEDEKLFF.

The CDR3 here is CASRRLLTGGNQPQHF. The CDR3 region has the DNA TGTGCCAGCAGACGACTGCTAACTGGTGGCAATCAGCCCCAGCATTTT. The rearrangement links TRBV27 to TRBJ1-5; D remains unclear. Germline CDR1 is MNHEY and CDR2 is SMNVEV (reference sequence). V was cut by 6 bases and J by 2 bases, with 17 bases left in between. The CDR3 is made up of 16 amino acids.

The rearrangement links TRBV6-5 to TRBJ1-5; 9 bases agree with TRBD1. The CDR3 has 13 amino acids. V lost 5 bases to trimming and J lost 6 bases; unmatched junction nucleotides: 2. Germline loops: CDR1 MNHEY, CDR2 SVGAGI. Written as DNA, the CDR3 is TGTGCCAGCAGTCGGGACAGGGCTCAGCCCCAGCATTTT. It yields the protein CASSRDRAQPQHF.

The rearrangement uses TRBV5-1 and TRBJ2-3; the match to TRBD2 covers 9 bases. CDR1 is SGHRS and CDR2 is YFSETQ in the germline V gene. Trimming removed 0 bases from V and 2 bases from J; junction bases left unmatched: 4. The CDR3 has 16 amino acids. The CDR3, as DNA: TGCGCCAGCAGCTTGGCGCCTAGCGGGAACACAGATACGCAGTATTTT. The encoded protein is CASSLAPSGNTDTQYF.

The chain has TRBV2 and TRBJ1-1, with no clear D. Trimming left V 9 bases short and J 3 bases short, with 8 bases between. Germline CDR1 and CDR2: SNHLY and FYNNEI. The CDR3 is 11 residues long. The CDR3 sequence: CASAEYTEAFF. The CDR3 region has the DNA TGTGCCAGTGCTGAGTACACTGAAGCTTTCTTT.

The rearrangement joins TRBV7-8 to TRBJ2-3; D is possibly TRBD1 (5 bases). The CDR3 has 14 amino acids. The germline V gene has CDR1 SGHVS and CDR2 FQNEAQ. V lost 1 base to trimming and J lost 1 base, with 6 bases between them. The CDR3 loop is CASSLGGRTDTQYF. The DNA for the CDR3 is TGTGCCAGCAGCTTAGGGGGCCGCACAGATACGCAGTATTTT.

The rearrangement uses TRBV4-3 and TRBJ2-7; 8 bases match TRBD2. The CDR3 covers 17 residues. Germline V CDR1 and CDR2: LGHNA, YSLEER. V lost 0 bases and J lost 7; bases outside the gene matches: 14. CDR3 amino acids: CASSQEGGPGGSWEQYF. CDR3 in DNA: TGCGCCAGCAGCCAAGAGGGGGGCCCGGGAGGGTCGTGGGAGCAGTACTTC.

This clone was recorded only once. The chain has TRBV7-2 and TRBJ1-1, with D tentatively TRBD1 (5 bases). V was shortened by 5 bases and J by 5 bases, with 15 bases between the two germline ends. Germline CDR1 reads SGHTA; CDR2 reads FQGNSA. This CDR3 region has 14 residues. In DNA, the CDR3 is TGTGCCAGCAGCGCATACTCGGGGGGGACTGAAGCTTTCTTT. Translation: CASSAYSGGTEAFF.

The rearrangement uses TRBV7-2 and TRBJ2-3, with 8 bases identical to TRBD2. Germline loops: CDR1 SGHTA, CDR2 FQGNSA. The CDR3 totals 17 residues. V was pared by 4 bases and J by 1 base, with 10 bases of the junction left unmatched. Written as DNA, the CDR3 is TGTGCCAGCAGCTATAGTGGTGGTAGCGGGGGCACAGATACGCAGTATTTT. This translates into CASSYSGGSGGTDTQYF.

J is TRBJ2-3 and V is TRBV5-1, with 8 bases aligning to TRBD2. Germline V gene sequence: CDR1 SGHRS, CDR2 YFSETQ. J lost 1 base, V lost 4 bases, and 2 bases had no gene match. The CDR3 length is 14 residues. Here the CDR3 DNA reads TGCGCCAGCAGCCGGGAGGGGGGCACAGATACGCAGTATTTT. Translating it yields CASSREGGTDTQYF.

The chain carries TRBV5-4 and TRBJ2-7; 12 bases agree with TRBD2. CDR1 is SGHNT and CDR2 is YYREEE in the germline V gene (reference sequence). V trimming: 4 bases; J trimming: 0 bases; junction bases outside the gene matches: 5. This CDR3 region has 16 residues. CDR3 loop: CASSLGLAGNSYEQYF. In DNA form, the CDR3 reads TGTGCCAGCAGCCTAGGACTAGCGGGAAACTCCTACGAGCAGTACTTC.

The V gene is TRBV5-4, the J gene TRBJ2-3, with D perhaps TRBD1 (6 bases). V dropped 2 bases and J dropped 3 bases, with 13 bases sitting between them. The CDR3 loop spans 15 amino acids. Germline V gives CDR1 SGHNT, CDR2 YYREEE (reference sequence). The CDR3 spells CASSFAGVLTDTQYF. In DNA form, the CDR3 reads TGTGCCAGCAGCTTCGCAGGGGTCCTAACAGATACGCAGTATTTT.